This note documents a single TCR beta chain sequence. Antigen unknown. The individuals used as controls were healthy donors who had been matched for both age and sex. The sample belongs to a study of CD8 T cells in Susac syndrome. Random hexamers served to reverse transcribe about 0.5 to 1 ug RNA. The amplification used immunoSEQ multiplex PCR on TCR beta CDR3; it spanned 54 Vbeta and 13 Jbeta. Using its own MiXCR run on the immunoSEQ multiplex PCR reads, TCRdb lists one record per CDR3 protein. The data contain under 200,000 distinct CDR3 sequences, 95% of them seen just once; the ten biggest clones take up less than 0.11%. The CDR3 runs 13 residues. Deletions cut 4 bases from V and 3 bases from J, with 10 bases between. The germline CDR1 and CDR2 sequences are MDHEN and SYDVKM. Findings of the study overall: The study admitted that it had a relatively small number of individuals in its TCR sequencing and HLA analysis.

Sample: CD4+ T cells from PBMCs. This chain joins TRBV28 and TRBJ2-7; D is possibly TRBD1 (6 bases). The TCR originated in a human donor in good health. The CDR3 spells CASSWGPNYEQYV. CDR3 bases: TGTGCCAGCAGTTGGGGGCCCAACTACGAGCAGTACGTC.